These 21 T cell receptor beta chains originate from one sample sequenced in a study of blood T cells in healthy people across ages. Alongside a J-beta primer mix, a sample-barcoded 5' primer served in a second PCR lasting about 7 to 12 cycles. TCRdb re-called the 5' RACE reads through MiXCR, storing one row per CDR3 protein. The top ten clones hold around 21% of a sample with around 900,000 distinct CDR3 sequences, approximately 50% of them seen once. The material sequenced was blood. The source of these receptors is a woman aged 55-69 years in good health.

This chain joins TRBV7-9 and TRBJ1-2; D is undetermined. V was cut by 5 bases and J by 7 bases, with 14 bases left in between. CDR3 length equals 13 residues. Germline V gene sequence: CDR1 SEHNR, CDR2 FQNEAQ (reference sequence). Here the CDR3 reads CASSAGFSSGYTF. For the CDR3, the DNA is TGTGCCAGCAGCGCGGGGTTTTCTAGTGGCTACACCTTC.

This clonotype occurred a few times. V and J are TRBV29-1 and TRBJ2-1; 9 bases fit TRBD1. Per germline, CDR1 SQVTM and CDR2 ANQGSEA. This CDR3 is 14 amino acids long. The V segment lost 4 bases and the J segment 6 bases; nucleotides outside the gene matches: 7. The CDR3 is CSVGLSDRGNEQFF. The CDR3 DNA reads TGCAGCGTTGGCCTTTCGGACAGGGGCAATGAGCAGTTCTTC.

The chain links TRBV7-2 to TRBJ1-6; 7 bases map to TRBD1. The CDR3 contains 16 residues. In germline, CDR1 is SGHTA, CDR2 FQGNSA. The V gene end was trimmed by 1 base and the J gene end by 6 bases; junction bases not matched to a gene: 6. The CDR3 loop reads CASSLGATGRNSPLHF. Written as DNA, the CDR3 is TGTGCCAGCAGCTTAGGGGCGACAGGGCGTAATTCACCCCTCCACTTT.

The CDR3 nucleotides read TGTGCCAGCAGCACTAGGGGGCAAGGCACTGAAGCTTTCTTT. Its translation: CASSTRGQGTEAFF. The J gene is TRBJ1-1, the V gene TRBV7-8; 7 positions match TRBD1. The V gene's germline CDR1 is SGHVS and CDR2 FQNEAQ. The CDR3 is 14 residues long. Losses at the gene ends were 5 bases for V and 4 bases for J; bases not matched to a gene: 7.

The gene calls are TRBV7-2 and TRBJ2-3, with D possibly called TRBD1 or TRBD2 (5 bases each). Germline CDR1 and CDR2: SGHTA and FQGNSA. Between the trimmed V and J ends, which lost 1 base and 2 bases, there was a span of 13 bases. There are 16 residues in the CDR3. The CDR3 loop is CASSLEGDHTTDTQYF. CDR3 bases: TGTGCCAGCAGCTTAGAAGGGGACCATACCACAGATACGCAGTATTTT. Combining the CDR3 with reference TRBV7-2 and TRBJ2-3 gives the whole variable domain GAGVSQSPSNKVTEKGKDVELRCDPISGHTALYWYRQSLGQGLEFLIYFQGNSAPDKSGLPSDRFSAERTGGSVSTLTIQRTQQEDSAVYLCASSLEGDHTTDTQYFGPGTRLTVL.

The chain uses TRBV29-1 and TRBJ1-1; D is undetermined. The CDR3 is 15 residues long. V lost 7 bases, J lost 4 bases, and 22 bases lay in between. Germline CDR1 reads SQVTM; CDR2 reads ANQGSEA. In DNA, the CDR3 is TGCAGCGCCGCGGAGGACGTTCGCTTCGGCACTGAAGCTTTCTTT. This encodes CSAAEDVRFGTEAFF.

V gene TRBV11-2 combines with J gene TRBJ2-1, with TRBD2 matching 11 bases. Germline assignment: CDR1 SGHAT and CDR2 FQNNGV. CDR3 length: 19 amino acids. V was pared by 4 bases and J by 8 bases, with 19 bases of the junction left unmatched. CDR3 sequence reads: CASSSPQYSGRVLEDEQFF. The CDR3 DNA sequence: TGTGCCAGCAGCTCGCCCCAGTATAGCGGGAGGGTTCTTGAGGATGAGCAGTTCTTC.

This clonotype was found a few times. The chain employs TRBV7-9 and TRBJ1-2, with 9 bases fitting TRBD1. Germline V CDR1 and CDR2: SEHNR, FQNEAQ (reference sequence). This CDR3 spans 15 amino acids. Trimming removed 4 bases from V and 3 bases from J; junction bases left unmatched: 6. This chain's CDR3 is CASSYPDRGDYGYTF. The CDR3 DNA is TGTGCCAGCAGCTACCCTGACAGGGGGGACTATGGCTACACCTTC.

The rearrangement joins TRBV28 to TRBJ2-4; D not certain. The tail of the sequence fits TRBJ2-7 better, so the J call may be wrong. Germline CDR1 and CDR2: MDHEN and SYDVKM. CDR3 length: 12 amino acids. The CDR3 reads CASSLEEYEQYF. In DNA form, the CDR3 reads TGTGCCAGCAGTTTGGAAGAATACGAGCAGTACTTC.

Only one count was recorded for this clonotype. As DNA, the CDR3 is TGTGCCAGCAGTGAATGGTTAAGGGCGGGGGAGACCCAGTACTTC. It is translated as CASSEWLRAGETQYF. The rearrangement uses TRBV6-1 and TRBJ2-5; possible D gene TRBD2, 6 bases. This CDR3 spans 15 amino acids. With 2 bases removed from V and 5 bases from J, the gap between germline ends came to 15 bases. Germline V CDR1 and CDR2: MNHNS, SASEGT.

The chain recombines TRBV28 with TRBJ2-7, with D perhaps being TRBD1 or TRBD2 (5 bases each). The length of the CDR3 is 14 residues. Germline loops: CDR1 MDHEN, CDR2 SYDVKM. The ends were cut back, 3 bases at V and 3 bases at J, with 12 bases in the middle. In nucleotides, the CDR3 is TGTGCCAGCAGTTTCGGGACCCCCGGCTACGAGCAGTACTTC. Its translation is CASSFGTPGYEQYF.

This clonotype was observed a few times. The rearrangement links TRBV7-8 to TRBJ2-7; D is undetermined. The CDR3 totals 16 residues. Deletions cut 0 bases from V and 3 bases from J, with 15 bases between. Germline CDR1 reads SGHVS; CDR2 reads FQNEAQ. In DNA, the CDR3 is TGTGCCAGCAGCTTAGCTTTGGCATTTACTAACTACGAGCAGTACTTC. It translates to CASSLALAFTNYEQYF.

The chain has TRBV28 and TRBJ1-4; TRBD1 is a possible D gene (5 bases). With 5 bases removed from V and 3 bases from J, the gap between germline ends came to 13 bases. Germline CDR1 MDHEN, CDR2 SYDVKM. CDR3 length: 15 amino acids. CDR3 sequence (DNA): TGTGCCAGCAGTGTCCCCCGGGGGGCTAATGAAAAACTGTTTTTT. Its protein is CASSVPRGANEKLFF.

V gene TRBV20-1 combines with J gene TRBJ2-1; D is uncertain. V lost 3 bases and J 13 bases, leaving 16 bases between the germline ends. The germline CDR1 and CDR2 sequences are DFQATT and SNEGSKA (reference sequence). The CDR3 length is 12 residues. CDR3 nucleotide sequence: TGCAGTGCTAGCAAGAGAACCGGAGCCCAGTTCTTC. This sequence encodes CSASKRTGAQFF.

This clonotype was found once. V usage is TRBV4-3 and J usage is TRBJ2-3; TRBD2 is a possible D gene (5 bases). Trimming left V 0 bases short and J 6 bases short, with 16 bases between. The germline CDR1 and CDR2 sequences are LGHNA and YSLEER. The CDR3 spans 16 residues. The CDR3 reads CASSQEARLRGDTQYF. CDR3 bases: TGCGCCAGCAGCCAAGAAGCCCGATTACGAGGGGATACGCAGTATTTT.

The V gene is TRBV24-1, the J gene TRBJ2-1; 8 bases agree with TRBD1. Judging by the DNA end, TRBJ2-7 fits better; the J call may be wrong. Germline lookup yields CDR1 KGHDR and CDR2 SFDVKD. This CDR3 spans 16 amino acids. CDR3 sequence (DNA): TGTGCCACCAGTGAAACTGGACAGGGCACCTACAATGAGCAGTACTTC. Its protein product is CATSETGQGTYNEQYF.

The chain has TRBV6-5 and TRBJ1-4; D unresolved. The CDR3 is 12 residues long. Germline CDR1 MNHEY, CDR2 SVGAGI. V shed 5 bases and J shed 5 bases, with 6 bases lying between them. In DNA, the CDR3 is TGTGCCAGCAGTCGATTCAATGAAAAACTGTTTTTT. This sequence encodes CASSRFNEKLFF.

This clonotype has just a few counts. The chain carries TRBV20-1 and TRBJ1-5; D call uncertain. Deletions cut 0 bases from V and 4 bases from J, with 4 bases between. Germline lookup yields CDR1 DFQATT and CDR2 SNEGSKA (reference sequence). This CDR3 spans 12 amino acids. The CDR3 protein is CSARDRNQPQHF. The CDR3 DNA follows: TGCAGTGCTAGAGATCGGAATCAGCCCCAGCATTTT.

CDR3 residues: CASSVGEGLYEQYF. For the CDR3, the DNA is TGTGCCAGCAGTGTCGGGGAGGGCCTCTACGAGCAGTACTTC. The V call is TRBV12-3 or TRBV12-4, the J call TRBJ2-7; TRBD2 aligns across 7 bases. J lost 3 bases, V lost 5 bases, and 7 bases had no gene match. The CDR3 has 14 amino acids.

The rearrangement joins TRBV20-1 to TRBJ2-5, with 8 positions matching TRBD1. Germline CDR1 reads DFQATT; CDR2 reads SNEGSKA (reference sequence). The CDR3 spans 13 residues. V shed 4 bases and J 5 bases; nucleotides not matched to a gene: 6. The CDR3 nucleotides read TGCAGTGCTAAATGGACAGGGATCGAGACCCAGTACTTC. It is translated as CSAKWTGIETQYF.

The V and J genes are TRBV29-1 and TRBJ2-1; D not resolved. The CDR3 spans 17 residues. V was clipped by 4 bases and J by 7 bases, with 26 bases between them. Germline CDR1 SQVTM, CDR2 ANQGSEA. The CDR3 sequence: CSVAGVLTVGDLNEQFF. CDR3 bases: TGCAGCGTTGCGGGTGTGCTGACGGTTGGGGATCTGAATGAGCAGTTCTTC.